This TCR beta chain was captured in a study of blood T cell repertoires in COVID-19. Original processing notes: Cell counts per sample came from amplifying reference gene primers. Produced via immunoSEQ multiplex PCR; TCRdb's table is partial and in-frame only. V, J and clone size are those of that table, while D and trimming were read from the DNA. The sample comprises 210,000 or so clones, 82% of which are singletons, and around 12% rests with the top ten. CDR1 is MNHEY, CDR2 SVGAGI, per germline. The CDR3 sequence is 16 residues long. With 0 bases clipped from V and 4 bases from J, the junction kept 5 bases outside the gene matches.

V is TRBV6-5 and J is TRBJ1-2; 10 positions agree with TRBD1. The sequencing input was peripheral blood. The receptor was isolated from a woman aged 40 to 50 with acute or convalescent COVID-19. The DNA of the CDR3 is TGTGCCAGCAGTTACTCGACAGGGGGCTGGGGCTATGGCTACACCTTC. Translated: CASSYSTGGWGYGYTF.